This entry concerns a single T cell receptor (beta chain). It lacks a known antigen. No much larger clone is present one base from it, and per-base qualities are unavailable. The germline V gene (reference sequence) yields MNHEY for CDR1 and SMNVEV for CDR2. The CDR3 sequence holds 16 residues, the cysteine and phenylalanine included. Left in the record is the CDR3 DNA by itself, 48 bases read in frame from the first base. V is pared back by 7 bases and J by 0 bases, with 19 bases lying between the germline termini. Library creation used 5' RACE. Sequencing relied on an Illumina HiSeq 2500. A second roughly 6 to 11 cycle PCR used a sample-barcoded 5' primer and a J-beta primer mix. A unique molecular identifier was introduced onto each TCR beta cDNA molecule by a template-switch 5' adaptor carrying 12 random nucleotides. At least 3 million CDR3-containing paired-end reads were obtained from each sample. The Mint cDNA synthesis kit, primed by a TRBC-specific oligonucleotide, was used to synthesize first-strand cDNA from all RNA. After uracil-DNA glycosylase treatment, a first 18-cycle PCR used universal primers M1SS and BC2_uni_R on all cDNA. The original pipeline was this. For normalization, 1 million high-quality reads, each with a distinct molecular identifier, were randomly selected from each sample. Instead of being binned into consensus sequences, reads that shared molecular identifiers were thrown out. CDR3 identification, clonotype clustering and error correction used MiTCR with a Q25 quality threshold and the strictest error-elimination algorithm. A nonparametric unseen species model with Euler transformation was used to estimate a lower bound on total TCR beta diversity. Through fastp at Q25 and MiXCR, TCRdb rebuilt clones from the public reads, retaining in-frame beta chains. Rows with one shared CDR3 protein collapse into an entry with the most common genes and DNA. It is TCRdb's table, rather than the study itself, that gives the V and J calls and clone size. This sample has 850,000 to 1,000,000 distinct CDR3 sequences in its table, and just over 50% of those were observed once. The ten most abundant clones make up 20% to 25% of the sample.

The data derive from a study of blood T cells in healthy people across ages (dated by TCRdb to between 2015 and 2016). With regard to the full study: In model experiments, template switching captured about one uniquely barcoded TCR beta cDNA molecule for every two T cells. Using deep sequencing normalized with unique cDNA molecular identifiers, the study measured how TCR beta repertoire diversity changes with age. The donors were divided into four age groups: young (average around 15 years), middle-aged (almost 40), aged (around 67) and long-lived (around 87). Donors of different ages were randomly distributed across sequencing lanes to avoid experimental bias. Using the same blood draw, the study looked at two additional independent replicas of 1 million unique cDNA reads for two donors, one aged 18 to 29 and the other aged 80 or older.

The approximately 40 donors, aged about 6 to 95 years, were systemically healthy Caucasian individuals from Russia. About 9.1 milliliters of peripheral blood were collected from each donor into EDTA-treated Vacutainer tubes. Ficoll-Paque density-gradient centrifugation was used to isolate PBMCs, with at least 7 million per sample. Total RNA was extracted from PBMCs with Trizol reagent, with at least 5.5 micrograms obtained per sample. For every donor, an aliquot of PBMCs went through flow cytometry to measure the percentages of naive CD45RAhigh/CD27high T cells. The research as a whole found: As age increased, observed TCR beta diversity per million T cells dropped in a roughly linear way, and a significant reduction was already evident by age approximately 40. Observed TCR beta diversity correlated strongly with the percentage of naive T cells measured by flow cytometry. Conclusive comparison of naive and antigen-experienced compartments was prevented by the profiling of bulk unsorted PBMCs. Estimates of total diversity based on one million sequenced T cells were considered lower bounds and underestimates. Because donor CMV infection status was unknown, age-related changes in expanded clonotypes were potentially confounded. Compared with the aged group, more naive CD4+ T cells, fewer expanded clones and increased TCR diversity were shown by the long-lived group, suggesting age selection.

In this chain, TRBV27 is recombined with TRBJ2-7, and possibly TRBD2, on 6 matching bases. Sequencing was carried out using blood. The origin of this receptor is a woman aged 55-69 years in good health. At the DNA level, the sequence is TGTGCCAGCACTGCTAGCGTGACTTCCCTCTCCTACGAGCAGTACTTC. Its coded protein is CASTASVTSLSYEQYF.